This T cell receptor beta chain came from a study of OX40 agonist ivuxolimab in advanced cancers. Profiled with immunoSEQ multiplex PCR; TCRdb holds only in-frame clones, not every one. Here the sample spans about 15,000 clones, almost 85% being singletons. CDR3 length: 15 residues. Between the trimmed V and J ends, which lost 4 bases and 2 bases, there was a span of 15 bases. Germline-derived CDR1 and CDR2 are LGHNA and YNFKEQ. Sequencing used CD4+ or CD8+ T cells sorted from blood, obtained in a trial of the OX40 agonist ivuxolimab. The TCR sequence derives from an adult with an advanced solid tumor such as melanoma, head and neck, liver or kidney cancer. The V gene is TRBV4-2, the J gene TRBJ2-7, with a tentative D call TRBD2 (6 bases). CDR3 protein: CASSRSMGGTYEQYF. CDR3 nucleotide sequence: TGTGCCAGCAGCCGCTCTATGGGAGGTACCTACGAGCAGTACTTC.